This is a list of T cell receptor beta chains from one sample in a study of CXCR3-negative and CXCR3-positive naive CD8 T cells. Reprocessing the 5' RACE reads, TCRdb reports a single entry for every CDR3 protein and omits DNA. This table lists about 80,000 distinct CDR3 sequences. What was sequenced was naive CXCR3- CD8+ T cells from blood. These receptors all stem from a human donor in good health. Some clones in this sample may be carry-over from other donors' samples. Each CDR3 is given with its conserved first and last residue. Fields, in order: V gene, J gene, CDR3 protein.

TRBV28	TRBJ2-7	CASSLLTYEQYF
TRBV5-1	TRBJ2-1	CASSPGTGYNEQFF
TRBV12-3/TRBV12-4	TRBJ2-5	CASSAPAGGETQYF
TRBV20-1	TRBJ1-1	CSASDWRDTEAFF
TRBV6-4	TRBJ2-1	CASSEWPGNEQFF
TRBV12-3/TRBV12-4	TRBJ2-1	CASTFVRREQFF
TRBV4-1	TRBJ1-4	CASSQVDRGGSEKLFF
TRBV4-1	TRBJ2-7	CASSPLGAGALRQYF
TRBV3-1	TRBJ2-3	CASSQTTSPPTDTQYF
TRBV7-3	TRBJ2-1	CASSFLFGGHNEQFF
TRBV4-1	TRBJ2-4	CASSHPTLAKNIQYF
TRBV15	TRBJ2-7	CATSRDLRVGGNEQYF
TRBV4-2	TRBJ1-4	CASSQEATLGQYNEKLFF
TRBV19	TRBJ2-2	CASRFPGEPGELFF
TRBV4-1	TRBJ1-2	CASSLDRVDGYTF
TRBV20-1	TRBJ1-2	CSARSGNANYGYTF
TRBV12-3/TRBV12-4	TRBJ1-1	CASSPPRGSGNTEAFF
TRBV18	TRBJ2-7	CASSLDRIYEQYF
TRBV3-1	TRBJ1-5	CASSPGGQPQHF
TRBV5-1	TRBJ2-7	CASSGTSGGWEEQYF
TRBV29-1	TRBJ1-2	CSVHPDRTTTTLYGYTF
TRBV29-1	TRBJ2-5	CSVDPPRATSQYF
TRBV7-7	TRBJ2-7	CASPIQGTPTNLYEQYF
TRBV19	TRBJ1-2	CASTREHLGGYGYTF
TRBV29-1	TRBJ2-1	CSARGGNEQFF
TRBV7-6	TRBJ2-7	CASSFPGDEQYF
TRBV2	TRBJ2-5	CASSEGQGSETQYF
TRBV6-5	TRBJ2-1	CASSYSSSGYNEQFF
TRBV6-6	TRBJ2-7	CASSYSKAYEQYF
TRBV7-6	TRBJ2-7	CASSLAPLGTLTYEQYF
TRBV7-9	TRBJ2-1	CASSLPSGRAYNEQFF
TRBV14	TRBJ2-1	CASSHLRVDPYNEQFF
TRBV21-1	TRBJ2-7	CASRDRGTYEQYF
TRBV7-9	TRBJ2-1	CASTSPTGDNEQFF
TRBV29-1	TRBJ2-5	CSVESVGPSLQETQYF